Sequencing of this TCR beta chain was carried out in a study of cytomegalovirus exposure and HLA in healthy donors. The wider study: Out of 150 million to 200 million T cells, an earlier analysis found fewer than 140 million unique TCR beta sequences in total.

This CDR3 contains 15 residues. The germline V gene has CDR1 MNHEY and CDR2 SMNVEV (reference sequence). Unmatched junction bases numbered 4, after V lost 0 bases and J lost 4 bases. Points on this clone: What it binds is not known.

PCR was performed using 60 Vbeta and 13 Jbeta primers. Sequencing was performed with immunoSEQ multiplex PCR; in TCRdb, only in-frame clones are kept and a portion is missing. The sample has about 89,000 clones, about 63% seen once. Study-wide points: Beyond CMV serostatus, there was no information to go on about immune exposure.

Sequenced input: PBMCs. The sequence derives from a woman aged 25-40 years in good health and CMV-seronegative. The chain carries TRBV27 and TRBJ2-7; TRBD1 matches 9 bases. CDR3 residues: CASSLSGTGLYEQYF. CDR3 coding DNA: TGTGCCAGCAGTTTATCCGGGACAGGGTTATACGAGCAGTACTTC.